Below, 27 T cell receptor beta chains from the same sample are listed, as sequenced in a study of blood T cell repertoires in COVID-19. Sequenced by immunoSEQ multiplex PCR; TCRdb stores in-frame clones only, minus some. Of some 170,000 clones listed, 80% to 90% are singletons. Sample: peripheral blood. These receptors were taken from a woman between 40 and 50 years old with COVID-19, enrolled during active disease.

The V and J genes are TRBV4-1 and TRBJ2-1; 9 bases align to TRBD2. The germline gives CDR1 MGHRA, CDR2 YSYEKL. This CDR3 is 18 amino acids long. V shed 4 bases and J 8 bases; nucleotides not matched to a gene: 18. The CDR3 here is CASSLQFGVAGVLDEQFF. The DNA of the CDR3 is TGCGCCAGCAGCCTCCAATTCGGCGTAGCGGGAGTATTGGATGAGCAGTTCTTC.

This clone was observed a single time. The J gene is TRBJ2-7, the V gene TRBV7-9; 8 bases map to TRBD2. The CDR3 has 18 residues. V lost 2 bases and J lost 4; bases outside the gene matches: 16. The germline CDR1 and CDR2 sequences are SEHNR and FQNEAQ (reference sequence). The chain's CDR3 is CASSLPDINFGGVYEQYF. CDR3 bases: TGTGCCAGCAGCTTACCCGACATTAATTTCGGGGGGGTGTACGAGCAGTACTTC.

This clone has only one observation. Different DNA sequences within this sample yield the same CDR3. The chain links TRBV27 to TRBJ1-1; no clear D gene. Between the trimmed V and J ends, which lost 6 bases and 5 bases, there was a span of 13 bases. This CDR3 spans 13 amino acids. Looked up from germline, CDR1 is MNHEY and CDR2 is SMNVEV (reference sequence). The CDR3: CASSSDRGTEAFF. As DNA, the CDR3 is TGTGCCAGCAGCTCGGATCGAGGAACTGAAGCTTTCTTT.

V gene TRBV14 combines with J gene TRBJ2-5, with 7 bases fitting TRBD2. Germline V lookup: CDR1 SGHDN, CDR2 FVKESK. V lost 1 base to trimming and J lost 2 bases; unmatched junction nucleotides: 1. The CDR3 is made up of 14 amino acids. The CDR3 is CASSQGGLQETQYF. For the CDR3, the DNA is TGTGCCAGCAGCCAAGGGGGACTACAAGAGACCCAGTACTTC.

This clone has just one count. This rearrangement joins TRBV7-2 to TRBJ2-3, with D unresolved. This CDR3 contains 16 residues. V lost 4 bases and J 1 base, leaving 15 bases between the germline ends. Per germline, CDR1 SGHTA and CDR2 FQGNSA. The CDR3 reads CASSSLTFLGTDTQYF. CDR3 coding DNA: TGTGCCAGCAGCTCCCTAACGTTTTTGGGCACAGATACGCAGTATTTT.

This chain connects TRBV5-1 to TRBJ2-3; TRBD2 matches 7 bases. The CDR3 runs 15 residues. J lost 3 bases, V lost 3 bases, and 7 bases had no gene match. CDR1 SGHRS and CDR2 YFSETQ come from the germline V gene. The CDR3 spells CASSYQAGLTDTQYF. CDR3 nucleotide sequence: TGCGCCAGCAGCTACCAAGCGGGATTAACAGATACGCAGTATTTT.

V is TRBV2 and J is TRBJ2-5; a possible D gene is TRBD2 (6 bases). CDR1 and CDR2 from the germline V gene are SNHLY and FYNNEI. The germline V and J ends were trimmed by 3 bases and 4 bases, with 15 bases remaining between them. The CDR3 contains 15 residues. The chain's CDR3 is CASSDGRGVGETQYF. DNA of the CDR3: TGTGCCAGCAGTGACGGGCGGGGTGTGGGAGAGACCCAGTACTTC.

The CDR3 loop reads CASSYYGVNSPLHF. The CDR3 coding sequence is TGTGCCAGCAGTTACTACGGGGTTAATTCACCCCTCCACTTT. The V call is TRBV6-5, the J call TRBJ1-6, with no clear D. This CDR3 has 14 residues. The germline V and J ends were trimmed by 1 base and 6 bases, with 7 bases remaining between them. Germline V lookup: CDR1 MNHEY, CDR2 SVGAGI.

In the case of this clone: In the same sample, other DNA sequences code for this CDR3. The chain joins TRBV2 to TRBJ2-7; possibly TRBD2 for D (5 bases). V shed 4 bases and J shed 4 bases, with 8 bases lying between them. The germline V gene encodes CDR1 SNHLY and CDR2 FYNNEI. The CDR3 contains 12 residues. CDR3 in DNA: TGTGCCAGCAGTGTCGAGGGATACGAGCAGTACGTC. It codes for CASSVEGYEQYV.

This CDR3 is CASSMSQEGGKLFF. CDR3 sequence (DNA): TGTGCCAGTAGTATGTCCCAGGAGGGAGGAAAACTGTTTTTT. The chain couples TRBV19 to TRBJ1-4, with D hard to call. This CDR3 has 14 residues. Looked up from germline, CDR1 is LNHDA and CDR2 is SQIVND (reference sequence). V was cut by 3 bases and J by 10 bases, with 15 bases left in between.

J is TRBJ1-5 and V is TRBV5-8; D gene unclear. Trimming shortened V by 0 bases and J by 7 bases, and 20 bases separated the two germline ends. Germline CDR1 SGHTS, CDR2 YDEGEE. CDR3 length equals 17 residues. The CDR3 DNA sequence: TGTGCCAGCAGCTTGGAGGTGGGAGAAATGTCGCAACAGCCCCAGCATTTT. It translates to CASSLEVGEMSQQPQHF.

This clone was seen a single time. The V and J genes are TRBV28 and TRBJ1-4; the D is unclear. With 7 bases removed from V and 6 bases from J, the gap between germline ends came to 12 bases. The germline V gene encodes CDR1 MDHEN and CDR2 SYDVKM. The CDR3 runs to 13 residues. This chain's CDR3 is CASTSGSDEKLFF. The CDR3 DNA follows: TGTGCCAGCACCTCGGGGTCTGATGAAAAACTGTTTTTT.

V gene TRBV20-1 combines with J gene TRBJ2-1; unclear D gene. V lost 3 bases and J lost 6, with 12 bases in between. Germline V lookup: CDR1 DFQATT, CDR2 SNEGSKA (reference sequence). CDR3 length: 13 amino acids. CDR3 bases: TGCAGTGCTAGTCCGCCCGGGTCCAATGAGCAGTTCTTC. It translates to CSASPPGSNEQFF.

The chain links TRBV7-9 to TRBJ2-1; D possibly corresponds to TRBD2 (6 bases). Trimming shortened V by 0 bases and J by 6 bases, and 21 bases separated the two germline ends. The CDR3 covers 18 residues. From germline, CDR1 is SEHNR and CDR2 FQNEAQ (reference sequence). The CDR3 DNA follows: TGTGCCAGCAGCTTAGCGTTGGACTACCTTACTTCCCTCAATGAGCAGTTCTTC. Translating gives CASSLALDYLTSLNEQFF.

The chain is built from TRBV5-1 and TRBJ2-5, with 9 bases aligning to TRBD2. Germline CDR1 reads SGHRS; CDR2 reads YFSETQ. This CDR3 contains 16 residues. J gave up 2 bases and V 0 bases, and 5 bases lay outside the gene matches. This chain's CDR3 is CASSLAGLAGQETQYF. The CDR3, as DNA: TGCGCCAGCAGCTTGGCCGGCCTAGCGGGGCAAGAGACCCAGTACTTC.

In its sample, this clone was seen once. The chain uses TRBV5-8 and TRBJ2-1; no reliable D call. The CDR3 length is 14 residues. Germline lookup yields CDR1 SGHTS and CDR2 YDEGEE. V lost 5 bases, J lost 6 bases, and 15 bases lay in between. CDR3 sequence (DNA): TGTGCCAGCAGAGAGGATGATCCCCCCAATGAGCAGTTCTTC. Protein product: CASREDDPPNEQFF.

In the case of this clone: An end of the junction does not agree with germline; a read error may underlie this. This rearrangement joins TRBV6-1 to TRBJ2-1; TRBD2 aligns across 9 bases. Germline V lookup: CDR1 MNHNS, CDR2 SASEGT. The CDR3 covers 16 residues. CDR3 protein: CASSEVGGRAYNEQFF. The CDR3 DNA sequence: TGTGCCAGCAGCGAAGTCGGCGGGAGGGCCTACAATGAGCAGTTCTTC.

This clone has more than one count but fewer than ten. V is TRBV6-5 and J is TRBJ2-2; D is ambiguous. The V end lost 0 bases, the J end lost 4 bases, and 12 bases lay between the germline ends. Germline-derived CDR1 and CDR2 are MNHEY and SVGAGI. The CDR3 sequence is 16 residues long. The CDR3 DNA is TGTGCCAGCAGTTACTCGCACAGCCAGGTCACCGGGGAGCTGTTTTTT. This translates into CASSYSHSQVTGELFF.

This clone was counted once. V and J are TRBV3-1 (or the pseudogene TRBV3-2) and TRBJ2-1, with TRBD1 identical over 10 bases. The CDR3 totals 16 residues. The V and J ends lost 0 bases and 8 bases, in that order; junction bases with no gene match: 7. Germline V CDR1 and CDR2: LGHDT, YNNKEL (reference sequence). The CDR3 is CASSQESGQGWDEQFF. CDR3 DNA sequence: TGTGCCAGCAGCCAAGAGTCGGGACAGGGGTGGGATGAGCAGTTCTTC.

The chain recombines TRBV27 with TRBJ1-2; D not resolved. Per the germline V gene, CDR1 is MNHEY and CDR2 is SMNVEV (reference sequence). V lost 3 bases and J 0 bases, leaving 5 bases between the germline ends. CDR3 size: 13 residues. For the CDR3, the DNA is TGTGCCAGCAGTTTCTCAGCTAACTATGGCTACACCTTC. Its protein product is CASSFSANYGYTF.

The CDR3 region has the DNA TGTGCCAGCAGCGTAGGTCCCGGGAACTACGAGCAGTACGTC. Its translation: CASSVGPGNYEQYV. This sequence joins TRBV9 and TRBJ2-7; D may be TRBD2 (5 bases). Germline loops: CDR1 SGDLS, CDR2 YYNGEE. This CDR3 comprises 14 residues. V lost 0 bases and J 3 bases, leaving 10 bases between the germline ends.

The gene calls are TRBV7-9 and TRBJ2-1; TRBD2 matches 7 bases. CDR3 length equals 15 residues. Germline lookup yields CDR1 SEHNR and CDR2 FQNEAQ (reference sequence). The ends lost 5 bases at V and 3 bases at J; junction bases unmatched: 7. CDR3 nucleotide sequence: TGTGCCAGCAGCCCCTCCGGGACTAACTACAATGAGCAGTTCTTC. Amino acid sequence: CASSPSGTNYNEQFF. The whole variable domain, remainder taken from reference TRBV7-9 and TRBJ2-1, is DTGVSQNPRHKITKRGQNVTFRCDPISEHNRLYWYRQTLGQGPEFLTYFQNEAQLEKSRLLSDRFSAERPKGSFSTLEIQRTEQGDSAMYLCASSPSGTNYNEQFFGPGTRLTVL.

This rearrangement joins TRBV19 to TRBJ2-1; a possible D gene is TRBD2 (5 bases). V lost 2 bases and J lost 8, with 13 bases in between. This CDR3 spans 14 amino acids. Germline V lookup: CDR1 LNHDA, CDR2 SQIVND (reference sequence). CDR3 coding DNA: TGTGCCAGTAGTATAAGAGACCTGCGGGATGAGCAGTTCTTC. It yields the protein CASSIRDLRDEQFF.

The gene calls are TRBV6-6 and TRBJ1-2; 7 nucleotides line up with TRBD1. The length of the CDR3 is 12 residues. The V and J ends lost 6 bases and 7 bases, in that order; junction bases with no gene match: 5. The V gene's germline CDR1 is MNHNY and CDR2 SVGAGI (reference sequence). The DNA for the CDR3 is TGTGCCAGCAGACGACAGGGCACTGGCTACACCTTC. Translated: CASRRQGTGYTF.

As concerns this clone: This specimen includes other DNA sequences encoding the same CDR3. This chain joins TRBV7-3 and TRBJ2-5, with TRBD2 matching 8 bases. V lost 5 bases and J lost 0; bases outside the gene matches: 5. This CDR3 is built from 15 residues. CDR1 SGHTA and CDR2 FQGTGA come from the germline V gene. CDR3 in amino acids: CASSPSGGDQETQYF. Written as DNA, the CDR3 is TGTGCCAGCAGCCCGAGCGGGGGAGACCAAGAGACCCAGTACTTC.

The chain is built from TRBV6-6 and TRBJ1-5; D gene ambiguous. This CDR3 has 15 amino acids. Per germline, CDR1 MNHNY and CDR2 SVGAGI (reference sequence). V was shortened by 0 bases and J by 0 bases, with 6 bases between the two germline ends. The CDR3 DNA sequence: TGTGCCAGCAGTTACTCATTGGCTAGCAATCAGCCCCAGCATTTT. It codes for CASSYSLASNQPQHF.

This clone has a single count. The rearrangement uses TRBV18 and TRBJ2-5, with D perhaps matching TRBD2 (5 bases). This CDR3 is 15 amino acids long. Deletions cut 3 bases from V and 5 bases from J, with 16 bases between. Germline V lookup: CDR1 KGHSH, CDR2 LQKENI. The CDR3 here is CASSPGGGWRETQYF. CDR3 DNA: TGTGCCAGCTCACCCGGAGGCGGGTGGAGGGAGACCCAGTACTTC.